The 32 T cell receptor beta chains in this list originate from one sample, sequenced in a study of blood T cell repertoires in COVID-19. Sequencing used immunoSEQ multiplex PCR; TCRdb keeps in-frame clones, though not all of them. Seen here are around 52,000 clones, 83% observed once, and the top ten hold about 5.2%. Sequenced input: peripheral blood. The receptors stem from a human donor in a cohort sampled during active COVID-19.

CDR3 loop: CASSLASRGSTDTQYF. For the CDR3, the DNA is TGCGCCAGCAGCTTAGCGTCCAGGGGAAGCACAGATACGCAGTATTTT. The chain recombines TRBV5-1 with TRBJ2-3; TRBD1 is a possible D gene (6 bases). The germline V gene encodes CDR1 SGHRS and CDR2 YFSETQ. Trimming removed 2 bases at V and 0 bases at J, with 13 bases between. The CDR3 totals 16 residues.

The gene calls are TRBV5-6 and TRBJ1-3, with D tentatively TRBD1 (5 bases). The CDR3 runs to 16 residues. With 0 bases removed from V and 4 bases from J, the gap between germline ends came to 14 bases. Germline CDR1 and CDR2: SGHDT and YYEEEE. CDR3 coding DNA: TGTGCCAGCAGCTTGGCAGGGACTCAGAGGGGAAACACCATATATTTT. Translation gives CASSLAGTQRGNTIYF.

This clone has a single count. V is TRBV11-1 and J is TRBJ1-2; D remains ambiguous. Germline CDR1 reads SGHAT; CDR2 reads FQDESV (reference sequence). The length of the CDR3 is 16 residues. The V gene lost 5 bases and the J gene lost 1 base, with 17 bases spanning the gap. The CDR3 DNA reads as TGTGCCAGCAGCGCCTCCGGGTCCTACCTTAACTATGGCTACACCTTC. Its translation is CASSASGSYLNYGYTF.

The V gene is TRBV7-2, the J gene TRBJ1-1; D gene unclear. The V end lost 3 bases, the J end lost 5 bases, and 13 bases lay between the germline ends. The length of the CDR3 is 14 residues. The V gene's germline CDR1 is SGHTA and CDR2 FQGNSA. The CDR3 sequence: CASSFVGARTEAFF. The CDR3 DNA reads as TGTGCCAGCAGCTTCGTTGGCGCGCGGACTGAAGCTTTCTTT.

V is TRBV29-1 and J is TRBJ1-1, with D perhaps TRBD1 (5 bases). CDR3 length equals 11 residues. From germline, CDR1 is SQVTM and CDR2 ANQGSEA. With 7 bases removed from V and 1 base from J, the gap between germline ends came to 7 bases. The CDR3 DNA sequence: TGCAGCGCACAGGAGAACACTGAAGCTTTCTTT. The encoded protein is CSAQENTEAFF. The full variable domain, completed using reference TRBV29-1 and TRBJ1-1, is SAVISQKPSRDICQRGTSLTIQCQVDSQVTMMFWYRQQPGQSLTLIATANQGSEATYESGFVIDKFPISRPNLTFSTLTVSNMSPEDSSIYLCSAQENTEAFFGQGTRLTVV.

The DNA of the CDR3 is TGTGCCAGCAGCCGCACTAGCAAAGAGACCCAGTACTTC. The encoded protein is CASSRTSKETQYF. The chain recombines TRBV5-4 with TRBJ2-5; perhaps TRBD2 as D (6 bases). There are 13 residues in the CDR3. The ends were cut back, 4 bases at V and 3 bases at J, with 10 bases in the middle. Germline V gives CDR1 SGHNT, CDR2 YYREEE (reference sequence).

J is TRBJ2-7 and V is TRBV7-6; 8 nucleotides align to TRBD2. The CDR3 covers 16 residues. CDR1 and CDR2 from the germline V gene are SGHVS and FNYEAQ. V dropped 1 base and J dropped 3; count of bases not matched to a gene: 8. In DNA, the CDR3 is TGTGCCAGCAGCTTAGGGTCGCGGGGGGTTGGCTACGAGCAGTACTTC. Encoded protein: CASSLGSRGVGYEQYF.

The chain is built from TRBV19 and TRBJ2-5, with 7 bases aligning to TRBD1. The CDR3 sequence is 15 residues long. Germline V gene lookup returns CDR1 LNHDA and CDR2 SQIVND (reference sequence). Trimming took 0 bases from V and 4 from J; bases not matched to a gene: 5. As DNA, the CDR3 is TGTGCCAGTAGTATAGAGGAAGGGGGCCTAGAGACCCAGTACTTC. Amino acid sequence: CASSIEEGGLETQYF.

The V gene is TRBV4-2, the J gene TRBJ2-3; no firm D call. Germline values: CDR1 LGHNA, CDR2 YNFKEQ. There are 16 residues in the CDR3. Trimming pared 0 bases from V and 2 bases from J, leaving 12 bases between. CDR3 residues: CASSQDHRMFTDTQYF. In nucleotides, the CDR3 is TGTGCCAGCAGCCAAGATCACAGAATGTTCACAGATACGCAGTATTTT.

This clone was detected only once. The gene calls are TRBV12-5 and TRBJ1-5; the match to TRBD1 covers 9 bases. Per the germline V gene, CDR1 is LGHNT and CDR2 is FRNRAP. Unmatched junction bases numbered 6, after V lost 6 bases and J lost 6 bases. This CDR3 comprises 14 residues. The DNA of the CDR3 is TGTGCTAGTGGGCCGGACAGGGGAACTCAGCCCCAGCATTTT. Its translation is CASGPDRGTQPQHF.

CDR3 sequence (DNA): TGTGCCAGCAGCCCAGGACTAGCTGAGTTAAATGAGCAGTTCTTC. Its protein is CASSPGLAELNEQFF. The chain carries TRBV7-9 and TRBJ2-1; TRBD2 matches 8 bases. Germline CDR1 reads SEHNR; CDR2 reads FQNEAQ (reference sequence). Unmatched junction bases numbered 10, after V lost 5 bases and J lost 7 bases. The CDR3 spans 15 residues.

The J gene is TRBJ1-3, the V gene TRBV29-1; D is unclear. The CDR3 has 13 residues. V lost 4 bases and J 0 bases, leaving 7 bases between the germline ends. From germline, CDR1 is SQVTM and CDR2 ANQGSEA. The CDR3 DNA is TGCAGCGTTGGTTTCAGCTCTGGAAACACCATATATTTT. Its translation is CSVGFSSGNTIYF.

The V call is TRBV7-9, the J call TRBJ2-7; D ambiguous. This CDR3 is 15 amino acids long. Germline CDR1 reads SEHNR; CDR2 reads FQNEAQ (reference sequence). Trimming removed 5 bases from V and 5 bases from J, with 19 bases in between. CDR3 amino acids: CASSPSPQPVHEQYF. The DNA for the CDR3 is TGTGCCAGCAGCCCGAGCCCACAGCCGGTCCACGAGCAGTACTTC.

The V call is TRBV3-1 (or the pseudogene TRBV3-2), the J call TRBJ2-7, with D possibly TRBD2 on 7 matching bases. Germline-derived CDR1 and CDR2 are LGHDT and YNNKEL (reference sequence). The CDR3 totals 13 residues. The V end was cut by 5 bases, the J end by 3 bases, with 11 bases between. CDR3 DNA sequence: TGTGCCAGCAGCACGGGGGGCCTCTACGAGCAGTACTTC. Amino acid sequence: CASSTGGLYEQYF.

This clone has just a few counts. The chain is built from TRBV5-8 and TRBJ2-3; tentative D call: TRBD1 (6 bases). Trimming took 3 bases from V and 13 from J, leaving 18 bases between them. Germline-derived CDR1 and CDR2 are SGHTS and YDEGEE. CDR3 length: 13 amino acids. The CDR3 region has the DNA TGTGCCAGCAGCTGGGGGCGGTTGAGCGCGGAGTATTTT. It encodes CASSWGRLSAEYF.

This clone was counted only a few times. The CDR3 reads CASSLGTATNSPLHF. The CDR3 nucleotides read TGTGCCAGCAGCTTGGGGACAGCGACTAATTCACCCCTCCACTTT. This chain joins TRBV27 and TRBJ1-6; TRBD1 matches at 7 bases. J lost 6 bases, V lost 6 bases, and 8 bases had no gene match. The CDR3 consists of 15 residues. Germline CDR1 is MNHEY and CDR2 is SMNVEV (reference sequence).

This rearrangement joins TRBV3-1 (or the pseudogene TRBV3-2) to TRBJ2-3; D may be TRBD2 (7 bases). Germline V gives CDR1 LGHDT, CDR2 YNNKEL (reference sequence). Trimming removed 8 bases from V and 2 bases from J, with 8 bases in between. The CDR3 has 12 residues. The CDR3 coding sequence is TGTGCCAGCGGGGGGGCCACAGATACGCAGTATTTT. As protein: CASGGATDTQYF.

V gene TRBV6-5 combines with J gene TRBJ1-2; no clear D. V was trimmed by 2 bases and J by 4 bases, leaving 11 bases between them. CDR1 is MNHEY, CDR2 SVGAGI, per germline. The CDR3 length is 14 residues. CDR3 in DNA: TGTGCCAGCAGTTACAAATCAGTCTCCTATGGCTACACCTTC. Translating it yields CASSYKSVSYGYTF.

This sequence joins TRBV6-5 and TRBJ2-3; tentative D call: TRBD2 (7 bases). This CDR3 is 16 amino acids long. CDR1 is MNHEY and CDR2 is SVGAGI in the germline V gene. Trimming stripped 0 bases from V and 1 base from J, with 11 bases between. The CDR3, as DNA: TGTGCCAGCAGTTACTCTTCGGGGGGCGGCACAGATACGCAGTATTTT. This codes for CASSYSSGGGTDTQYF.

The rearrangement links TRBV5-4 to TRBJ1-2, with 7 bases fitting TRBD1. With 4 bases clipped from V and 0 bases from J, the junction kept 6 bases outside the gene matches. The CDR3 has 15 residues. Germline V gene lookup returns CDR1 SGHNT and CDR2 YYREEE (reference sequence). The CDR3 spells CASSLRQGANYGYTF. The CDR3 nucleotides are TGTGCCAGCAGCCTTCGACAGGGAGCTAACTATGGCTACACCTTC.

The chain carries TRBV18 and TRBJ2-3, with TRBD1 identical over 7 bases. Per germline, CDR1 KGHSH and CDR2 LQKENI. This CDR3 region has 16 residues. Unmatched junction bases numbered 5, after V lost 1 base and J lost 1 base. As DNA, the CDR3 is TGTGCCAGCTCACCACGCCGGGACAGAGGCACAGATACGCAGTATTTT. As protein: CASSPRRDRGTDTQYF.

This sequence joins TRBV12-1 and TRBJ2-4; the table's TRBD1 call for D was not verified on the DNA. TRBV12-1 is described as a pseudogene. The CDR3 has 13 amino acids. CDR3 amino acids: CASSFNRAHIQYF. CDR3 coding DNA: TGTGCCAGCAGCTTCAACAGGGCACACATTCAGTACTTC.

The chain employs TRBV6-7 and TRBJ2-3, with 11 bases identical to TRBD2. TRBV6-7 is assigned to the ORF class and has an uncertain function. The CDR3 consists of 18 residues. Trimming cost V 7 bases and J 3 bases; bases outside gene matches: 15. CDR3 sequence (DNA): TGTGCCAGCACCATGTCGGGGCCTAGCGGGGGGTATACAGATACGCAGTATTTT. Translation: CASTMSGPSGGYTDTQYF.

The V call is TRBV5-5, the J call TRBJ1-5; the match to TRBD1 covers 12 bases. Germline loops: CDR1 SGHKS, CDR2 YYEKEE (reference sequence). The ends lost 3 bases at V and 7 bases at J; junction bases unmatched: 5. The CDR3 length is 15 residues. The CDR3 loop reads CASSWGTGGSQPQHF. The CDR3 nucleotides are TGTGCCAGCAGCTGGGGGACAGGGGGCAGCCAGCCCCAGCATTTT.

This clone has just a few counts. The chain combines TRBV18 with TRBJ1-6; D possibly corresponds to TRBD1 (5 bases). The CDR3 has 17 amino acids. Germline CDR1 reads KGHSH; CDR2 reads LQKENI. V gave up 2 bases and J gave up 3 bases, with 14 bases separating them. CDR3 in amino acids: CASSPSSQGGYNSPLHF. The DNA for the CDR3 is TGTGCCAGCTCACCATCTTCCCAGGGAGGCTATAATTCACCCCTCCACTTT.

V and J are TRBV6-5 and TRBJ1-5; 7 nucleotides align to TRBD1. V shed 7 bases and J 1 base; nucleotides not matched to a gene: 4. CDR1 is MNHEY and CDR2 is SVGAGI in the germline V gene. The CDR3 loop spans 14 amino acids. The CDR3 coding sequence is TGTGCCAGCAATCCGACAGGGAGCAATCAGCCCCAGCATTTT. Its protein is CASNPTGSNQPQHF.

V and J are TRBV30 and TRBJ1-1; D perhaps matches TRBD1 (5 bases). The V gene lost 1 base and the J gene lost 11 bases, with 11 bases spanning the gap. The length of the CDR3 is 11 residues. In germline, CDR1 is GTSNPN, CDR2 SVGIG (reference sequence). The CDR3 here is CAWSDVGGAFF. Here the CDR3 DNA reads TGTGCCTGGAGTGATGTGGGGGGGGCTTTCTTT.

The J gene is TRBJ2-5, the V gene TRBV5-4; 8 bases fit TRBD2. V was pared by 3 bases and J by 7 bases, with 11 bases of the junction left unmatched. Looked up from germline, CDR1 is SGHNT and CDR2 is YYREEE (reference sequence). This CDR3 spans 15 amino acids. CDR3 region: CASSSSGGGIGTQYF. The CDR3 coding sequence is TGTGCCAGCAGCTCCTCGGGAGGGGGTATAGGGACCCAGTACTTC.

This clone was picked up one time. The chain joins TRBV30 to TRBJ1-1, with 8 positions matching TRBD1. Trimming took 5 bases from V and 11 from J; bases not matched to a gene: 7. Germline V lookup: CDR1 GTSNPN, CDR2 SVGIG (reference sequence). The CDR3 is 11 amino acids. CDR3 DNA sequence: TGTGCCTGGTCCGTACAGGGGGACGCTTTCTTT. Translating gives CAWSVQGDAFF. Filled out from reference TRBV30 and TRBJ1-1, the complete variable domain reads SQTIHQWPATLVQPVGSPLSLECTVEGTSNPNLYWYRQAAGRGLQLLFYSVGIGQISSEVPQNLSASRPQDRQFILSSKKLLLSDSGFYLCAWSVQGDAFFGQGTRLTVV.

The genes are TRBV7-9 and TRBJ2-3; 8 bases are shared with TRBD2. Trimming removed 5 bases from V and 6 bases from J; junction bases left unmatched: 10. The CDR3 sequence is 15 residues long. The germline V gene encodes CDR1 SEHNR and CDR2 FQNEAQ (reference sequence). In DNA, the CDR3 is TGTGCCAGCAGCGCCCAAGCGGGGGCTCTCGATACGCAGTATTTT. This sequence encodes CASSAQAGALDTQYF.

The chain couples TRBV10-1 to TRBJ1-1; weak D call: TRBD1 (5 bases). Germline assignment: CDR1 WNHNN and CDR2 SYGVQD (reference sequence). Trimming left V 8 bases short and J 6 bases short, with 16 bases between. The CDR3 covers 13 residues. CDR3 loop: CASGTGPGSEAFF. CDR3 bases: TGCGCCAGCGGAACAGGACCTGGTTCTGAAGCTTTCTTT.

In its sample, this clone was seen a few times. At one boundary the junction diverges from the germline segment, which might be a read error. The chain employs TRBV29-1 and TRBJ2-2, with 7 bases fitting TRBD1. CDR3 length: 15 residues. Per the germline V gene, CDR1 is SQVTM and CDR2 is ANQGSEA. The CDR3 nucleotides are TGCAGCGTCGTCCCGGGACAGTGGAACGCCGGGGAGCTGTTTTTT. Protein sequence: CSVVPGQWNAGELFF.